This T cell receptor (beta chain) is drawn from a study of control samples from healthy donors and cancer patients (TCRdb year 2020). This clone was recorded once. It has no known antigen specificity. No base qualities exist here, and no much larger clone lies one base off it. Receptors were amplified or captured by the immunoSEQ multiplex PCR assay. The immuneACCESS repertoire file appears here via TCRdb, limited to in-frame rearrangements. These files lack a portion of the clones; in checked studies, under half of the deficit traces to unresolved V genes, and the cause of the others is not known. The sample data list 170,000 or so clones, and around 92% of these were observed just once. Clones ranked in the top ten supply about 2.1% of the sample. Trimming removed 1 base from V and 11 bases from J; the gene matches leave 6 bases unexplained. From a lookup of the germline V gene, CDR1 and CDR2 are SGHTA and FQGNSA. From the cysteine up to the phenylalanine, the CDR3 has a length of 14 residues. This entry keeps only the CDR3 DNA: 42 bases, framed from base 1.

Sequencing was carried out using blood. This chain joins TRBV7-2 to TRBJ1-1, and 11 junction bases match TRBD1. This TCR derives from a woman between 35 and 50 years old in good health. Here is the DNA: TGTGCCAGCAGCTTAGGGACAGGGGGCGCTTGGGCTTTCTTT. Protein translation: CASSLGTGGAWAFF.